These T cell receptor beta chains were read from a single sample in a study of vaccination and CD4 T cells after COVID-19. Each CDR3 protein is one row after TCRdb ran MiXCR on the PCR reads. Seen here are about 9,500 distinct CDR3 sequences, less than 50% observed once, and the top ten hold around 24%. Their target antigens are unknown. Sequenced: CD4+ T cells from blood, cultured in vitro. These receptors all come from a human donor in good health. Both conserved end residues are part of each CDR3. The order of the fields is CDR3 length, clone size, J gene, D gene, V gene, CDR3 DNA, CDR3 protein. D genes are given only for firm matches. Size is stated for part of the rows, as once, few or many counts, or as a class when the clone is expanded.

cdr3_length: 15
clone_size: few
j_call: TRBJ1-2
d_call: TRBD1
v_call: TRBV7-8
cdr3_nt: TGTGCCAGCAGCCCGGGACAGATAACTAACTATGGCTACACCTTC
cdr3_aa: CASSPGQITNYGYTF

cdr3_length: 14
clone_size: -
j_call: TRBJ2-3
d_call: -
v_call: TRBV15
cdr3_nt: TGTGCCACCAGCAGAGATGCAGCACGGGATACGCAGTATTTT
cdr3_aa: CATSRDAARDTQYF

cdr3_length: 16
clone_size: -
j_call: TRBJ1-3
d_call: -
v_call: TRBV10-2
cdr3_nt: TGCGCCAGCAGTGAACACGGCGCAAACTCTGGAAACACCATATATTTT
cdr3_aa: CASSEHGANSGNTIYF

cdr3_length: 17
clone_size: -
j_call: TRBJ1-6
d_call: -
v_call: TRBV6-5
cdr3_nt: TGTGCCAGCAGTTACTCGGGGGAAGGGCCCGATAATTCACCCCTCCACTTT
cdr3_aa: CASSYSGEGPDNSPLHF

cdr3_length: 14
clone_size: -
j_call: TRBJ2-5
d_call: -
v_call: TRBV11-2
cdr3_nt: TGTGCCAGCAGCTTTCGGCAGGGTTACGAGACCCAGTACTTC
cdr3_aa: CASSFRQGYETQYF

cdr3_length: 13
clone_size: few
j_call: TRBJ1-2
d_call: TRBD1
v_call: TRBV19
cdr3_nt: TGTGCCAGCGTCTCACAGGGGTACTATGGCTACACCTTC
cdr3_aa: CASVSQGYYGYTF

cdr3_length: 16
clone_size: -
j_call: TRBJ1-2
d_call: TRBD1
v_call: TRBV25-1
cdr3_nt: TGTGCCAGCAGTGAATTCAAGGGGAACAGGGGGAACGGCTACACCTTC
cdr3_aa: CASSEFKGNRGNGYTF

cdr3_length: 14
clone_size: -
j_call: TRBJ1-2
d_call: TRBD1
v_call: TRBV30
cdr3_nt: TGTGCCTGGAGGATCACGGCGGGACAGTATGGCTACACCTTC
cdr3_aa: CAWRITAGQYGYTF

cdr3_length: 16
clone_size: -
j_call: TRBJ2-5
d_call: -
v_call: TRBV19
cdr3_nt: TGTGCCAGTAGTATAGATCGCGATCCCAGTCAAGAGACCCAGTACTTC
cdr3_aa: CASSIDRDPSQETQYF

cdr3_length: 15
clone_size: few
j_call: TRBJ1-5
d_call: -
v_call: TRBV23-1
cdr3_nt: TGCGCCAGCAGTCAATCGTACAGGGAGGATCAGCCCCAGCATTTT
cdr3_aa: CASSQSYREDQPQHF

cdr3_length: 18
clone_size: -
j_call: TRBJ2-3
d_call: -
v_call: TRBV5-1
cdr3_nt: TGCGCCAGCAGCTTGACGGGGGCGGCTAGCGTCGCGGCAGATACGCAGTATTTT
cdr3_aa: CASSLTGAASVAADTQYF

cdr3_length: 14
clone_size: -
j_call: TRBJ2-5
d_call: TRBD1
v_call: TRBV20-1
cdr3_nt: TGCAGTGCTAAGGGGCCGACAGGGGCGGAGACCCAGTACTTC
cdr3_aa: CSAKGPTGAETQYF

cdr3_length: 13
clone_size: -
j_call: TRBJ1-3
d_call: -
v_call: TRBV2
cdr3_nt: TGTGCCAGCAGCCCCCGGCCTGGAAACACCATATATTTT
cdr3_aa: CASSPRPGNTIYF

cdr3_length: 16
clone_size: -
j_call: TRBJ2-2
d_call: TRBD1
v_call: TRBV5-1
cdr3_nt: TGCGCCAGCAGCCTTGGAACAGGGGTAAAGACCGGGGAGCTGTTTTTT
cdr3_aa: CASSLGTGVKTGELFF

cdr3_length: 13
clone_size: -
j_call: TRBJ2-7
d_call: -
v_call: TRBV5-8
cdr3_nt: TGTGCCAGCGTCGGAACTAGAACCTACGAGCAGTACTTC
cdr3_aa: CASVGTRTYEQYF

cdr3_length: 12
clone_size: -
j_call: TRBJ1-1
d_call: -
v_call: TRBV12-3/TRBV12-4
cdr3_nt: TGTGCCAGCAGTTTAGCAAACACTGAAGCTTTCTTT
cdr3_aa: CASSLANTEAFF

cdr3_length: 13
clone_size: -
j_call: TRBJ2-1
d_call: -
v_call: TRBV12-3/TRBV12-4
cdr3_nt: TGTGCCAGCAGCTGGACTAAGGGGTCTGAGCAGTTCTTC
cdr3_aa: CASSWTKGSEQFF

cdr3_length: 14
clone_size: -
j_call: TRBJ2-5
d_call: -
v_call: TRBV5-1
cdr3_nt: TGCGCCAGCAGCTTCGGCTCTTTAGTGGAGACCCAGTACTTC
cdr3_aa: CASSFGSLVETQYF

cdr3_length: 17
clone_size: few
j_call: TRBJ2-2
d_call: TRBD1
v_call: TRBV6-1
cdr3_nt: TGTGCCAGCAGTGAAGCTAGAGGGACAGGGGGAGCCGGGGAGCTGTTTTTT
cdr3_aa: CASSEARGTGGAGELFF

cdr3_length: 12
clone_size: few
j_call: TRBJ2-7
d_call: -
v_call: TRBV12-3/TRBV12-4
cdr3_nt: TGTGCCAGCAGTTTAAACGTTTACGAGCAGTACTTC
cdr3_aa: CASSLNVYEQYF

cdr3_length: 14
clone_size: -
j_call: TRBJ1-1
d_call: -
v_call: TRBV7-9
cdr3_nt: TGTGCCAGCAGCTTAGCGCAAGTGAACACTGAAGCTTTCTTT
cdr3_aa: CASSLAQVNTEAFF

cdr3_length: 16
clone_size: -
j_call: TRBJ1-1
d_call: -
v_call: TRBV7-2
cdr3_nt: TGTGCCAGCAGCTTAGGATCGGGGCGGATGAACACTGAAGCTTTCTTT
cdr3_aa: CASSLGSGRMNTEAFF

cdr3_length: 14
clone_size: -
j_call: TRBJ2-1
d_call: TRBD2
v_call: TRBV7-2
cdr3_nt: TGTGCCAGCAGCCCGCTAGCGGGAGCAGGTGAGCAGTTCTTC
cdr3_aa: CASSPLAGAGEQFF

cdr3_length: 14
clone_size: -
j_call: TRBJ1-2
d_call: TRBD1
v_call: TRBV2
cdr3_nt: TGTGCCAGCAGTTACAGGGGAGGAAACTATGGCTACACCTTC
cdr3_aa: CASSYRGGNYGYTF

cdr3_length: 12
clone_size: few
j_call: TRBJ1-2
d_call: -
v_call: TRBV11-2
cdr3_nt: TGTGCCAGCAGCTTAGAGGGTAGCGGCTACACCTTC
cdr3_aa: CASSLEGSGYTF

cdr3_length: 12
clone_size: -
j_call: TRBJ1-2
d_call: -
v_call: TRBV5-1
cdr3_nt: TGCGCCAGCAGCTTGTCTGGGGATGGCTACACCTTC
cdr3_aa: CASSLSGDGYTF

cdr3_length: 14
clone_size: few
j_call: TRBJ2-3
d_call: -
v_call: TRBV6-1
cdr3_nt: TGTGCCAGCAGGGTGCGGGGAAGTACAGATACGCAGTATTTT
cdr3_aa: CASRVRGSTDTQYF

cdr3_length: 13
clone_size: few
j_call: TRBJ1-2
d_call: -
v_call: TRBV15
cdr3_nt: TGTGCCACCAGCAGAGGCAGGGATTCTGGCTACACCTTC
cdr3_aa: CATSRGRDSGYTF

cdr3_length: 13
clone_size: -
j_call: TRBJ1-5
d_call: -
v_call: TRBV7-2
cdr3_nt: TGTGCCGGCAGCTTAGGGGCCAATCAGCCCCAGCATTTT
cdr3_aa: CAGSLGANQPQHF

cdr3_length: 13
clone_size: -
j_call: TRBJ1-1
d_call: -
v_call: TRBV19
cdr3_nt: TGTGCCAGTAGTATCCGCACGAACACTGAAGCTTTCTTT
cdr3_aa: CASSIRTNTEAFF

cdr3_length: 14
clone_size: once
j_call: TRBJ2-1
d_call: TRBD1
v_call: TRBV10-3
cdr3_nt: TGTGCCATCAGAGATACTCGACAGGGCTATGAGCAGTTCTTC
cdr3_aa: CAIRDTRQGYEQFF

cdr3_length: 15
clone_size: -
j_call: TRBJ2-1
d_call: -
v_call: TRBV10-2
cdr3_nt: TGCGCCAGCAGTGAGTCGTTACTGAGACCCAATGAGCAGTTCTTC
cdr3_aa: CASSESLLRPNEQFF

cdr3_length: 14
clone_size: few
j_call: TRBJ2-3
d_call: TRBD2
v_call: TRBV20-1
cdr3_nt: TGCAGTGCTGACTTAGCGGGAGGAACAGATACGCAGTATTTT
cdr3_aa: CSADLAGGTDTQYF

cdr3_length: 13
clone_size: -
j_call: TRBJ1-2
d_call: -
v_call: TRBV20-1
cdr3_nt: TGCAGTGCTACAAAGGACACCAACTATGGCTACACCTTC
cdr3_aa: CSATKDTNYGYTF

cdr3_length: 12
clone_size: -
j_call: TRBJ1-5
d_call: -
v_call: TRBV12-3/TRBV12-4
cdr3_nt: TGTGCCAGCAACAGGTTGAATCAGCCCCAGCATTTT
cdr3_aa: CASNRLNQPQHF

cdr3_length: 15
clone_size: few
j_call: TRBJ1-5
d_call: TRBD1
v_call: TRBV30
cdr3_nt: TGTGCCTGGAGGGGACAGGGACTGGCCGATCAGCCCCAGCATTTT
cdr3_aa: CAWRGQGLADQPQHF

cdr3_length: 16
clone_size: few
j_call: TRBJ1-2
d_call: -
v_call: TRBV27
cdr3_nt: TGTGCCAGCAGTTTATCGACGGGGACACCATCCTATGGCTACACCTTC
cdr3_aa: CASSLSTGTPSYGYTF

cdr3_length: 13
clone_size: few
j_call: TRBJ1-1
d_call: -
v_call: TRBV6-5
cdr3_nt: TGTGCCAGCAGTTACGCAGTGACAGATGAAGCTTTCTTT
cdr3_aa: CASSYAVTDEAFF

cdr3_length: 16
clone_size: few
j_call: TRBJ2-1
d_call: TRBD2
v_call: TRBV2
cdr3_nt: TGTGCCAGCACCCCTAGCGGTTTAAGCTCCTACAATGAGCAGTTCTTC
cdr3_aa: CASTPSGLSSYNEQFF

cdr3_length: 14
clone_size: -
j_call: TRBJ1-6
d_call: -
v_call: TRBV6-1
cdr3_nt: TGTGCCAGCAGTAAGAGCTCCTATAATTCACCCCTCCACTTT
cdr3_aa: CASSKSSYNSPLHF

cdr3_length: 13
clone_size: -
j_call: TRBJ1-5
d_call: -
v_call: TRBV5-1
cdr3_nt: TGCGCCAGCAGCTACGGGACAAATCAGCCCCAGCATTTT
cdr3_aa: CASSYGTNQPQHF

cdr3_length: 17
clone_size: few
j_call: TRBJ1-1
d_call: -
v_call: TRBV7-9
cdr3_nt: TGTGCCAGCAGCTCAAAGCCTCTCAGCGGACTGAACACTGAAGCTTTCTTT
cdr3_aa: CASSSKPLSGLNTEAFF

cdr3_length: 14
clone_size: once
j_call: TRBJ2-2
d_call: -
v_call: TRBV7-9
cdr3_nt: TGTGCCAGCAGCCCGGACAGAACTCGGGGGGAGCTGTTTTTT
cdr3_aa: CASSPDRTRGELFF

cdr3_length: 21
clone_size: few
j_call: TRBJ1-1
d_call: -
v_call: TRBV5-4
cdr3_nt: TGTGCCAGCAGCTGGAACGATCTAAGTCGGGGCGGCAGGGGCCTGAACACTGAAGCTTTCTTT
cdr3_aa: CASSWNDLSRGGRGLNTEAFF

cdr3_length: 15
clone_size: -
j_call: TRBJ1-2
d_call: -
v_call: TRBV11-2
cdr3_nt: TGTGCCAGCAGCTTAGGAGGAGGTCTCGTAGTTGGCTACACCTTC
cdr3_aa: CASSLGGGLVVGYTF